The rows below give T cell receptor beta chains drawn from one sample of a study of blood T cell repertoires in COVID-19. Assay: immunoSEQ multiplex PCR; the TCRdb copy retains only in-frame clones and omits some. The profile shows just over 350,000 clones, approximately 84% of them singletons. Sequenced material: PBMCs or T cells enriched from blood (not recorded which). These receptors were obtained from a woman in her twenties or thirties who had recovered from COVID-19. Both conserved end residues are part of each CDR3. Fields, in order: V gene, clone size, D gene, J gene, CDR3 protein, CDR3 DNA. The D gene is left open where the match is weak. The listing skips clone size in some rows; elsewhere it reads once, few, many or a size class.

>TRBV13|NA|TRBD1|TRBJ2-7
CASSSGQGWNEQYF
TGTGCCAGCAGCTCGGGACAGGGTTGGAACGAGCAGTACTTC
>TRBV7-7|NA|NA|TRBJ1-1
CASSLPGGLGTEAFF
TGTGCTAGCAGCTTGCCGGGGGGGCTGGGCACTGAAGCTTTCTTT
>TRBV2|NA|NA|TRBJ2-2
CASSKQETGELFF
TGTGCCAGCAGTAAACAGGAGACCGGGGAGCTGTTTTTT
>TRBV11-2|NA|TRBD1|TRBJ1-2
CASSSPGQLYGYTF
TGTGCCAGCAGCTCTCCGGGACAGCTTTATGGCTACACCTTC
>TRBV5-1|NA|TRBD1|TRBJ1-1
CASSLQTGLNTEAFF
TGCGCCAGCAGCCTCCAGACAGGGTTGAACACTGAAGCTTTCTTT
>TRBV29-1|once|TRBD2|TRBJ2-7
CSVREGPYEQYF
TGCAGCGTTAGGGAGGGCCCCTACGAGCAGTACTTC
>TRBV15|few|NA|TRBJ1-1
CATRKEWTEAFF
TGTGCCACCAGGAAAGAGTGGACTGAAGCTTTCTTT
>TRBV12-3/TRBV12-4|once|TRBD1|TRBJ1-2
CASSSGTDYGYTF
TGTGCCAGCAGCTCCGGGACAGACTATGGCTACACCTTC
>TRBV27|NA|NA|TRBJ2-5
CASSSSDSVETQYF
TGTGCCAGCAGTTCCTCAGACAGTGTTGAGACCCAGTACTTC
>TRBV6-4|NA|TRBD1|TRBJ1-5
CASSLSGTGGCQPQHF
TGTGCCAGCAGCCTGTCCGGGACAGGGGGCTGTCAGCCCCAGCATTTT
>TRBV29-1|NA|TRBD1|TRBJ2-7
CSVARGLYEQYF
TGCAGCGTTGCCAGGGGGCTCTACGAGCAGTACTTC
>TRBV6-5|few|NA|TRBJ1-4
CASKGAATNEKLFF
TGTGCCAGCAAAGGAGCCGCAACTAATGAAAAACTGTTTTTT
>TRBV27|NA|NA|TRBJ1-6
CASSLVPPNEINSSPLHF
TGTGCCAGCAGTTTAGTCCCCCCTAACGAGATAAATTCTTCACCCCTCCACTTT
>TRBV7-6|NA|TRBD1|TRBJ1-4
CASSANRGLEKLFF
TGTGCCAGCAGCGCAAACAGGGGGCTTGAAAAACTGTTTTTT
>TRBV5-1|NA|NA|TRBJ1-1
CASSLHGNVNTEAFF
TGCGCCAGCAGCTTACATGGTAACGTGAACACTGAAGCTTTCTTT
>TRBV29-1|NA|NA|TRBJ1-2
CSVEDPSANYGYTF
TGCAGCGTTGAAGATCCGAGTGCTAACTATGGCTACACCTTC
>TRBV30|NA|NA|TRBJ2-7
CAWSVWAGLEQYF
TGTGCCTGGAGTGTATGGGCAGGTCTCGAGCAGTACTTC
>TRBV5-1|NA|TRBD2|TRBJ2-1
CASSSQGLAGEYNEQFF
TGCGCCAGCAGCTCGCAGGGCCTAGCGGGAGAGTACAATGAGCAGTTCTTC
>TRBV18|NA|NA|TRBJ1-1
CASSPNTIGGTEAFF
TGTGCCAGCTCACCAAACACAATTGGAGGCACTGAAGCTTTCTTT
>TRBV9|NA|TRBD2|TRBJ2-7
CASSGSGGLFYEQYF
TGTGCCAGCAGCGGTAGCGGGGGCCTATTCTACGAGCAGTACTTC
>TRBV4-1|NA|NA|TRBJ1-1
CASSPWMTSSNTEAFF
TGCGCCAGCAGCCCTTGGATGACTTCGTCGAACACTGAAGCTTTCTTT
>TRBV18|NA|TRBD2|TRBJ2-7
CASSPPSSGGSYEQYF
TGTGCCAGCTCACCACCGTCTAGCGGGGGTTCCTACGAGCAGTACTTC
>TRBV5-1|NA|NA|TRBJ1-1
CASRGGDTEAFF
TGCGCCAGCAGAGGAGGGGACACTGAAGCTTTCTTT
>TRBV11-3|NA|TRBD2|TRBJ2-2
CASSLDQAGTSVPGELFF
TGTGCCAGCAGCTTAGATCAAGCGGGGACCTCCGTGCCCGGGGAGCTGTTTTTT
>TRBV10-3|NA|NA|TRBJ2-2
CAISERDPRSGELFF
TGTGCCATCAGTGAGCGTGACCCCCGGAGCGGGGAGCTGTTTTTT
>TRBV5-4|NA|NA|TRBJ2-6
CASSSAGAGANVLTF
TGTGCCAGCAGCTCGGCAGGGGCTGGGGCCAACGTCCTGACTTTC
>TRBV9|NA|TRBD2|TRBJ2-7
CASSPGLATYEQYF
TGTGCCAGCAGCCCCGGACTAGCGACCTACGAGCAGTACTTC